The present T cell receptor beta chain was sequenced within a study of cytomegalovirus exposure and HLA in healthy donors. It was with 60 Vbeta and 13 Jbeta primers that the PCR ran. The table came from immunoSEQ multiplex PCR; TCRdb's copy has only in-frame clones and leaves some out. The data show about 200,000 clones, roughly nine tenths seen once. A note on this clone: No antigen is known for it.

Study-wide results and caveats: Rarity held for most TCR sequences, but there were some public TCRs that occurred in many donors.

Sequencing was performed on PBMCs. The TCR originated in a boy aged 2-9 years in good health and CMV-seronegative.

The CDR3 region is CSVQGRSGNTIYF. CDR3 DNA sequence: TGCAGCGTGCAGGGCCGCTCTGGAAACACCATATATTTT. This chain links TRBV29-1 with TRBJ1-3; tentatively, D is TRBD1 (5 bases). The V gene lost 6 bases and the J gene lost 0 bases, with 9 bases spanning the gap. The CDR3 is 13 amino acids. Germline-derived CDR1 and CDR2 are SQVTM and ANQGSEA.